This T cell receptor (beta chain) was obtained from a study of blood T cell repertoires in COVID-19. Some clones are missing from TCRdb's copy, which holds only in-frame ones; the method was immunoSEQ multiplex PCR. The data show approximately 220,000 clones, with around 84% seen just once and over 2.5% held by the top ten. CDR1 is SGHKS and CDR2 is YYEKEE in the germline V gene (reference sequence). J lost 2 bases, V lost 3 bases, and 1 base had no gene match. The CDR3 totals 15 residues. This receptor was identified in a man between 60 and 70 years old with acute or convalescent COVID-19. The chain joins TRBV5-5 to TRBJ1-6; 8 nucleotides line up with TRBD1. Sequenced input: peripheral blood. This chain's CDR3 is CASSSTGAYNSPLHF. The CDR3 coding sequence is TGTGCCAGCAGCTCGACAGGGGCCTATAATTCACCCCTCCACTTT.